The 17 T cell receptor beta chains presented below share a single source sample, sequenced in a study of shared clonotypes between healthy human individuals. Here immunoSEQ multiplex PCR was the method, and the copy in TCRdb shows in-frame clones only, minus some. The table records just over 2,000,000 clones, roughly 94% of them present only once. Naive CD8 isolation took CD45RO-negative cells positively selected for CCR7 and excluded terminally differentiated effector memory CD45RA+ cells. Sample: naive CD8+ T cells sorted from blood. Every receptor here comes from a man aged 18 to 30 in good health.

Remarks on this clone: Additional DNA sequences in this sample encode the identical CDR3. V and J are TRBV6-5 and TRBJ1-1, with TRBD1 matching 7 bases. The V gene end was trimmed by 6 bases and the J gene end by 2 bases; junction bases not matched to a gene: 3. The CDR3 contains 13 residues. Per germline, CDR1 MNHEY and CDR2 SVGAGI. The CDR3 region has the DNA TGTGCCAGCAGCACAGGGGCTAACACTGAAGCTTTCTTT. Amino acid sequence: CASSTGANTEAFF.

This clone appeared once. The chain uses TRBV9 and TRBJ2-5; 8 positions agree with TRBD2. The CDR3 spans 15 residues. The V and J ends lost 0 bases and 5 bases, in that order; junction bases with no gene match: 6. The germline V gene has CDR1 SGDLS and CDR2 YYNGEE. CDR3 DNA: TGTGCCAGCAGCGTAGTAGCGGGGAGCGGTGAGACCCAGTACTTC. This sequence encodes CASSVVAGSGETQYF.

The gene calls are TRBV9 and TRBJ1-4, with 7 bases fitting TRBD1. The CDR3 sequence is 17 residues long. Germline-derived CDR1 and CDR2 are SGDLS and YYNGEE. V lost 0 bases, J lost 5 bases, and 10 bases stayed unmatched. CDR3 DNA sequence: TGTGCCAGCAGCGTAGCCGGCCGACAGGGTGAGAATGAAAAACTGTTTTTT. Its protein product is CASSVAGRQGENEKLFF.

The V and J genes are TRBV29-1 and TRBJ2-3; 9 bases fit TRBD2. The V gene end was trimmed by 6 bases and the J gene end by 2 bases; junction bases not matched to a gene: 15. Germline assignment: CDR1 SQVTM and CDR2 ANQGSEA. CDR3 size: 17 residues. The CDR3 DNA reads TGCAGCGTGTTGTTAGCGGGAGACCCCCTAGACACAGATACGCAGTATTTT. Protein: CSVLLAGDPLDTDTQYF.

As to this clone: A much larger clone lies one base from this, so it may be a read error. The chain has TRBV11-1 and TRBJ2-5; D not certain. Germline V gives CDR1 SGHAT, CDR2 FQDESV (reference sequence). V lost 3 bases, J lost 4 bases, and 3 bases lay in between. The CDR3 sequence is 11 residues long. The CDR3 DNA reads TGTGCCAGCAGCTTGAGAGAGACCCAGTACTTC. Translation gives CASSLRETQYF.

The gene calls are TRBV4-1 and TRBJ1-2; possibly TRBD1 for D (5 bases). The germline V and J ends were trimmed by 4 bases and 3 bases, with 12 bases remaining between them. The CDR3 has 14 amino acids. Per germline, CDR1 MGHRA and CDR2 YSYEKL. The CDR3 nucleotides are TGCGCCAGCAGCCTAAGGGACGTCGACTATGGCTACACCTTC. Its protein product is CASSLRDVDYGYTF.

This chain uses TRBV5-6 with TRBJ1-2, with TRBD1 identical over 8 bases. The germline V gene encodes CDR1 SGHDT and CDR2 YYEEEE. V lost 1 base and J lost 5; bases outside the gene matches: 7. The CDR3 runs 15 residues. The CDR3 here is CASSLRRQGAYGYTF. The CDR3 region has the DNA TGTGCCAGCAGCTTGCGTCGGCAGGGGGCTTATGGCTACACCTTC.

CDR3 residues: CASSSPHRLGSSYEQYF. In nucleotides, the CDR3 is TGTGCCAGCAGCTCTCCACACCGTCTGGGATCTTCTTACGAGCAGTACTTC. J is TRBJ2-7 and V is TRBV7-9, with D hard to call. Germline loops: CDR1 SEHNR, CDR2 FQNEAQ (reference sequence). This CDR3 contains 17 residues. V lost 4 bases, J lost 4 bases, and 23 bases lay in between.

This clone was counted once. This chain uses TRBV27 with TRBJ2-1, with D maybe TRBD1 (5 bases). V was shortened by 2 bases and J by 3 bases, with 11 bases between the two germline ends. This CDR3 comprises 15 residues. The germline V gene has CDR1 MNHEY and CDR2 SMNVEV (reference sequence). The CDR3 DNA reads TGTGCCAGCAGTTTACAGGGAAGGATCTACAATGAGCAGTTCTTC. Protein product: CASSLQGRIYNEQFF.

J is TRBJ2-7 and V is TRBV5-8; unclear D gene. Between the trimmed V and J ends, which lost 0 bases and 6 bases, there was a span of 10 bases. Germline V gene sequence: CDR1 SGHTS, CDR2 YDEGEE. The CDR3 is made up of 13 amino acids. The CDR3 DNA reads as TGTGCCAGCAGCTTGGAGGGAAGTGGCGAGCAGTACTTC. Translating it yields CASSLEGSGEQYF.

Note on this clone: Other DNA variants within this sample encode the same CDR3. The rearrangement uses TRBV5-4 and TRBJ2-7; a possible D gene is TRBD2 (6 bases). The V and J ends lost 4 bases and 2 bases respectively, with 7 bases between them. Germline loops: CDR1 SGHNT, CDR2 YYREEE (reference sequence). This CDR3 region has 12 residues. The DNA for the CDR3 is TGTGCCAGCAGCGGCGGGACCTACGAGCAGTACTTC. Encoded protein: CASSGGTYEQYF.

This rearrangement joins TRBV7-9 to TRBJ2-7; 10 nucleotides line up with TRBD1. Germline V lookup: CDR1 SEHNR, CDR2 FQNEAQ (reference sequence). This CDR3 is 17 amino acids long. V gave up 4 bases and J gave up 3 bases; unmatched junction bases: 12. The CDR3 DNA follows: TGTGCCAGCAGCTCTCCTGGACAGGGGGTTGAGTTCTACGAGCAGTACTTC. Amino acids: CASSSPGQGVEFYEQYF.

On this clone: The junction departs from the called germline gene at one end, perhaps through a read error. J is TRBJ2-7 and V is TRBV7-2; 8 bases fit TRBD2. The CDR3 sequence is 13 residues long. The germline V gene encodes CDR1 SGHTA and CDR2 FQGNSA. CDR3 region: CASTLAGRYEQYF. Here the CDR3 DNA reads TGTGCCAGCACCTTAGCGGGACGATACGAGCAGTACTTC.

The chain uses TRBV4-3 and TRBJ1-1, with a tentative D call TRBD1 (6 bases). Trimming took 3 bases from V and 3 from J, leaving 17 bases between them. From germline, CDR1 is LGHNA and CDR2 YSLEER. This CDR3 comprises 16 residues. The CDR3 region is CASSHLWGGRDTEAFF. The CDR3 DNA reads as TGCGCCAGCAGCCACCTATGGGGGGGCAGGGACACTGAAGCTTTCTTT.

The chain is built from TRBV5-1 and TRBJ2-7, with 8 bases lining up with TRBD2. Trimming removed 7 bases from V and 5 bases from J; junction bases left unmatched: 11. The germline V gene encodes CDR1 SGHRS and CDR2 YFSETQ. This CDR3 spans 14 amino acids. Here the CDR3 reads CASAPEPAGDEQYF. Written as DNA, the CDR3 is TGCGCCAGCGCCCCCGAGCCAGCGGGGGACGAGCAGTACTTC.

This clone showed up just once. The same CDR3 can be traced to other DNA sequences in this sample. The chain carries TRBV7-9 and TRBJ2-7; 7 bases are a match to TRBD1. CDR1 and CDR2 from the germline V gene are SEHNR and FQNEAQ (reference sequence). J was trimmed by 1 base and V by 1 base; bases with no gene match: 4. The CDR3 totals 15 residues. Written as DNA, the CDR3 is TGTGCCAGCAGCTTAGGGACAGGTCCATCCTACGAGCAGTACTTC. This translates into CASSLGTGPSYEQYF.

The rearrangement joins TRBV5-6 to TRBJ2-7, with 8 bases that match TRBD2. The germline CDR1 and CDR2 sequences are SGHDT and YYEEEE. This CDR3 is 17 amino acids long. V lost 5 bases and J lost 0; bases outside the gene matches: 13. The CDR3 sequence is CASSFSGALSPSYEQYF. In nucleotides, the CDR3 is TGTGCCAGCAGTTTTAGCGGGGCCCTTTCGCCCTCCTACGAGCAGTACTTC.